This T cell receptor (beta chain) originates from a study of cytomegalovirus exposure and HLA in healthy donors. Study-level points and caveats: Looking again later, the authors saw that most CMV-associated TCR beta chains seemed HLA-restricted. Researchers reported in a later analysis that common viral pathogens appeared linked to several top clusters. The authors later found TCR association rates varying by HLA locus, with DRB1 most and HLA-C fewest. V- and J-gene trimming in TCR beta was tied to a missense DCLRE1C variant by an analysis performed later.

PCR amplification relied on 60 Vbeta primers (plus 13 Jbeta primers). The table came from immunoSEQ multiplex PCR; TCRdb's copy has only in-frame clones and leaves some out. The profile shows about 190,000 clones, 80% of them singletons. Regarding this clone: The antigen is undetermined.

CDR3 length: 15 amino acids. Trimming took off 0 bases at V and 5 bases at J, with 10 bases between the two ends. CDR1 and CDR2 (germline): MNHEY, SVGAGI. This sequence joins TRBV6-5 and TRBJ1-4, with D possibly being TRBD1 (5 bases). The sequence came from a man in his forties in good health and CMV-seropositive. Sequenced: PBMCs. The CDR3 region has the DNA TGTGCCAGCAGTTACTCGACAGCGAACAATGAAAAACTGTTTTTT. Protein: CASSYSTANNEKLFF.